This TCR beta chain was captured by sequencing in a study of blood T cell repertoires in COVID-19. The wider study: COVID-19 samples collected from the United States, Italy and Spain covered acute and convalescent phases. In each case, the material was cDNA or gDNA derived from T cells, B-cell-depleted T cells, or PBMCs.

CDR1 is SGHNT and CDR2 is YYREEE in the germline V gene (reference sequence). There are 14 residues in the CDR3. The V and J ends lost 3 bases and 6 bases respectively, with 15 bases between them. The repertoire was sequenced with immunoSEQ multiplex PCR; TCRdb's copy has only in-frame clones and lacks some. The table records 40,000 to 60,000 clones, about 86% of them present only once. This TCR derives from a man at least 80 years old with active COVID-19. V usage is TRBV5-4 and J usage is TRBJ1-2; D is perhaps TRBD1 (6 bases). Source material: peripheral blood. The CDR3 sequence: CASSSGTLEDGYTF. The CDR3 coding sequence is TGTGCCAGCAGCTCCGGGACACTAGAAGATGGCTACACCTTC.